These 27 T cell receptor beta chains were all obtained from the same sample, sequenced in a study of cytomegalovirus exposure and HLA in healthy donors. Amplification used 60 Vbeta primers and 13 Jbeta primers. Sequencing used immunoSEQ multiplex PCR; TCRdb keeps in-frame clones, though not all of them. Of 180,000 or so clones detected, roughly 85% appear once; the ten largest clones hold 11% to 15%. The specimen sequenced was PBMCs. These TCRs come from a man in his forties or fifties in good health and CMV-seropositive.

This chain links TRBV28 with TRBJ2-7; possibly TRBD1 for D (6 bases). CDR1 is MDHEN, CDR2 SYDVKM, per germline. This CDR3 spans 15 amino acids. Deletions cut 4 bases from V and 1 base from J, with 14 bases between. The CDR3 DNA reads TGTGCCAGCAGTTCAAATTGGGACACTTCCTACGAGCAGTACTTC. It encodes CASSSNWDTSYEQYF. The full variable domain, rest sourced from reference TRBV28 and TRBJ2-7, is DVKVTQSSRYLVKRTGEKVFLECVQDMDHENMFWYRQDPGLGLRLIYFSYDVKMKEKGDIPEGYSVSREKKERFSLILESASTNQTSMYLCASSSNWDTSYEQYFGPGTRLTVT.

The count of this clone is one. The chain uses TRBV19 and TRBJ1-1; D may be TRBD1 (5 bases). Trimming pared 5 bases from V and 4 bases from J, leaving 17 bases between. This CDR3 contains 15 residues. Germline CDR1 reads LNHDA; CDR2 reads SQIVND (reference sequence). CDR3 nucleotides: TGTGCCAGTAGTCCCGACAGTTGGAGAGGCACTGAAGCTTTCTTT. Protein: CASSPDSWRGTEAFF.

The CDR3 is CASVQVRGRTEAFF. The CDR3 nucleotides read TGTGCCAGCGTTCAAGTCAGGGGGAGGACTGAAGCTTTCTTT. The rearrangement uses TRBV6-5 and TRBJ1-1; 7 bases are a match to TRBD1. This CDR3 comprises 14 residues. Germline V gene sequence: CDR1 MNHEY, CDR2 SVGAGI. V gave up 8 bases and J gave up 5 bases; unmatched junction bases: 11.

The CDR3: CASSDAGTGSSQQRGYTF. The CDR3 coding sequence is TGTGCCAGCAGTGACGCCGGGACAGGATCCTCCCAGCAAAGGGGCTACACCTTC. The chain is built from TRBV6-1 and TRBJ1-2, with 8 bases fitting TRBD1. J gave up 8 bases and V 3 bases, and 20 bases lay outside the gene matches. The germline gives CDR1 MNHNS, CDR2 SASEGT. The CDR3 sequence is 18 residues long.

This clone has more than one count but fewer than ten. The chain joins TRBV4-2 to TRBJ2-7; 7 nucleotides line up with TRBD1. The CDR3 extends over 15 amino acids. Germline V gene sequence: CDR1 LGHNA, CDR2 YNFKEQ. J was trimmed by 2 bases and V by 0 bases; bases with no gene match: 4. CDR3 amino acids: CASSQDRDSTYEQYF. In DNA, the CDR3 is TGTGCCAGCAGCCAAGATCGGGACAGTACCTACGAGCAGTACTTC.

This sequence joins TRBV14 and TRBJ1-1; TRBD1 might be the D (6 bases). V was cut by 4 bases and J by 4 bases, with 13 bases left in between. From germline, CDR1 is SGHDN and CDR2 FVKESK. This CDR3 is 14 amino acids long. The CDR3 here is CASSLGGGTTEAFF. Here the CDR3 DNA reads TGTGCCAGCAGCCTAGGTGGGGGCACCACTGAAGCTTTCTTT. Supplemented by reference TRBV14 and TRBJ1-1, the full variable domain reads EAGVTQFPSHSVIEKGQTVTLRCDPISGHDNLYWYRRVMGKEIKFLLHFVKESKQDESGMPNNRFLAERTGGTYSTLKVQPAELEDSGVYFCASSLGGGTTEAFFGQGTRLTVV.

This chain uses TRBV28 with TRBJ2-3; D is ambiguous. V lost 3 bases and J lost 0, with 19 bases in between. The CDR3 loop spans 18 amino acids. Germline V CDR1 and CDR2: MDHEN, SYDVKM. In DNA form, the CDR3 reads TGTGCCAGCAGTTTCACTATCGTTTGGCAGACTAGCACAGATACGCAGTATTTT. Encoded protein: CASSFTIVWQTSTDTQYF.

The CDR3 coding sequence is TGCGCCAGCAGCCAAGCCGGGACAGGGGTCTACAATGAGCAGTTCTTC. Residues: CASSQAGTGVYNEQFF. The chain is built from TRBV4-1 and TRBJ2-1; 10 nucleotides agree with TRBD1. CDR1 MGHRA and CDR2 YSYEKL come from the germline V gene. The CDR3 sequence is 16 residues long. V dropped 1 base and J dropped 3; count of bases not matched to a gene: 3.

The chain employs TRBV7-8 and TRBJ2-1; 10 bases match TRBD1. Trimming took 4 bases from V and 4 from J; bases not matched to a gene: 4. Per germline, CDR1 SGHVS and CDR2 FQNEAQ. The CDR3 runs 15 residues. CDR3 in DNA: TGTGCCAGCAGCTCACAGGGACAGGGGTACAATGAGCAGTTCTTC. It encodes CASSSQGQGYNEQFF.

The rearrangement uses TRBV15 and TRBJ2-5, with a weak D call TRBD2 (6 bases). The CDR3 extends over 15 amino acids. V was pared by 0 bases and J by 5 bases, with 13 bases between. Looked up from germline, CDR1 is LNHNV and CDR2 is YYDKDF (reference sequence). This chain's CDR3 is CATSRDSSEGETQYF. CDR3 sequence (DNA): TGTGCCACCAGCAGAGATTCTAGCGAGGGGGAGACCCAGTACTTC.

This chain uses TRBV4-1 with TRBJ2-4; D gene uncertain. Germline V gives CDR1 MGHRA, CDR2 YSYEKL. The CDR3 consists of 17 residues. V lost 3 bases to trimming and J lost 0 bases, with 15 bases between them. DNA for the CDR3: TGCGCCAGCAGCCACCCCCTTGCCGCAGAAGCCAAAAACATTCAGTACTTC. It codes for CASSHPLAAEAKNIQYF.

The chain links TRBV20-1 to TRBJ1-1, with D possibly TRBD1 on 5 matching bases. This CDR3 has 11 residues. CDR1 and CDR2 (germline): DFQATT, SNEGSKA (reference sequence). CDR3 sequence: CRIPGETEAFF. CDR3 bases: TGCAGGATTCCGGGGGAAACTGAAGCTTTCTTT.

Turning to this clone: The same CDR3 can be traced to other DNA sequences in this sample. The V gene is TRBV5-1, the J gene TRBJ2-2, with D tentatively TRBD1 (6 bases). Germline V CDR1 and CDR2: SGHRS, YFSETQ. Trimming removed 3 bases from V and 1 base from J, with 10 bases in between. The CDR3 spans 15 residues. CDR3 protein: CASSSQGKNTGELFF. CDR3 nucleotide sequence: TGCGCCAGCAGCTCACAGGGCAAGAACACCGGGGAGCTGTTTTTT.

This clone showed up just a few times. The gene calls are TRBV6-4 and TRBJ2-3; 12 bases line up with TRBD2. The ends lost 0 bases at V and 4 bases at J; junction bases unmatched: 2. The CDR3 extends over 16 amino acids. From germline, CDR1 is MRHNA and CDR2 SNTAGT. CDR3 sequence: CASSDSLAGGADTQYF. For the CDR3, the DNA is TGTGCCAGCAGTGACTCACTAGCGGGGGGTGCAGATACGCAGTATTTT.

This sequence joins TRBV7-9 and TRBJ1-5; D is ambiguous. Germline lookup yields CDR1 SEHNR and CDR2 FQNEAQ (reference sequence). V was cut by 5 bases and J by 3 bases, with 11 bases left in between. This CDR3 has 14 amino acids. CDR3 in amino acids: CASSPRGPNQPQHF. The CDR3 DNA sequence: TGTGCCAGCAGCCCTAGAGGCCCCAATCAGCCCCAGCATTTT.

The chain links TRBV4-2 to TRBJ2-3, with a tentative D call TRBD2 (6 bases). This CDR3 is built from 15 residues. CDR1 and CDR2 (germline): LGHNA, YNFKEQ. The V and J ends lost 2 bases and 3 bases respectively, with 12 bases between them. In nucleotides, the CDR3 is TGTGCCAGCAGCCAACTTGACGCGGGGACAGATACGCAGTATTTT. This sequence encodes CASSQLDAGTDTQYF.

The rearrangement uses TRBV7-8 and TRBJ1-3; 11 bases match TRBD1. The CDR3 contains 17 residues. J gave up 2 bases and V 5 bases, and 8 bases lay outside the gene matches. The germline gives CDR1 SGHVS, CDR2 FQNEAQ. As DNA, the CDR3 is TGTGCCAGCAGCATCAAGGGACAGGGGGTGGCTGGAAACACCATATATTTT. Translated, it gives CASSIKGQGVAGNTIYF.

The chain has TRBV27 and TRBJ1-1; 7 bases line up with TRBD1. CDR1 is MNHEY and CDR2 is SMNVEV in the germline V gene (reference sequence). With V trimmed by 5 bases and J by 5 bases, 11 bases remained unmatched. The CDR3 runs 15 residues. CDR3 sequence (DNA): TGTGCCAGCAGTCCCTTCCCCGTGGGACAGACTGAAGCTTTCTTT. Amino acids: CASSPFPVGQTEAFF.

This clone was seen a single time. The genes are TRBV6-6 and TRBJ1-5; D gene ambiguous. The V end lost 5 bases, the J end lost 0 bases, and 8 bases lay between the germline ends. This CDR3 comprises 14 residues. Germline V CDR1 and CDR2: MNHNY, SVGAGI (reference sequence). The CDR3 DNA sequence: TGTGCCAGCAGTCCGGACTCTAGCAATCAGCCCCAGCATTTT. It encodes CASSPDSSNQPQHF.

This rearrangement joins TRBV11-2 to TRBJ2-7; TRBD1 is a possible D gene (6 bases). Germline V gives CDR1 SGHAT, CDR2 FQNNGV. The CDR3 length is 15 residues. V was pared by 5 bases and J by 3 bases, with 17 bases between. Written as DNA, the CDR3 is TGTGCCAGCAGCCTAAAAACCGGGACAAACTACGAGCAGTACGTC. Translated, it gives CASSLKTGTNYEQYV.

CDR3 DNA: TGTGCCAGCAGCCGACAGGGGGAAGTCACCTTC. It yields the protein CASSRQGEVTF. This rearrangement joins TRBV6-5 to TRBJ1-2; 9 nucleotides match TRBD1. V was clipped by 6 bases and J by 13 bases; unmatched bases: 6. The CDR3 loop spans 11 amino acids. CDR1 is MNHEY, CDR2 SVGAGI, per germline.

The rearrangement uses TRBV2 and TRBJ1-1, with D hard to call. Trimming removed 6 bases from V and 1 base from J, with 3 bases in between. This CDR3 contains 11 residues. Germline V CDR1 and CDR2: SNHLY, FYNNEI. DNA for the CDR3: TGTGCCAGCAGCCAGAACACTGAAGCTTTCTTT. Its translation: CASSQNTEAFF.

The rearrangement joins TRBV19 to TRBJ2-1; unclear D gene. V lost 5 bases and J lost 4, with 6 bases in between. The CDR3 totals 12 residues. Germline V CDR1 and CDR2: LNHDA, SQIVND (reference sequence). The chain's CDR3 is CASSGVYNEQFF. CDR3 sequence (DNA): TGTGCCAGTAGTGGAGTATACAATGAGCAGTTCTTC.

The chain carries TRBV6-1 and TRBJ2-7, with 7 bases that match TRBD1. Germline trimming cut 6 bases from V and 0 bases from J; bases unmatched to any gene: 2. This CDR3 region has 13 residues. Germline lookup yields CDR1 MNHNS and CDR2 SASEGT. The CDR3 nucleotides are TGTGCCAGCAGAGGACAGGTCTCCTACGAGCAGTACTTC. It is translated as CASRGQVSYEQYF.

The rearrangement joins TRBV19 to TRBJ2-5; a weak D match, TRBD2 (6 bases). The CDR3 runs to 17 residues. Germline V lookup: CDR1 LNHDA, CDR2 SQIVND (reference sequence). The V end lost 3 bases, the J end lost 5 bases, and 22 bases lay between the germline ends. The CDR3 DNA reads TGTGCCAGTAGTATCGGCGCCGGTGGGAGGTCTAGTGAGACCCAGTACTTC. Protein product: CASSIGAGGRSSETQYF.

This chain joins TRBV29-1 and TRBJ1-1, with 8 nucleotides matching TRBD1. From germline, CDR1 is SQVTM and CDR2 ANQGSEA. CDR3 length: 14 residues. Trimming at V came to 3 bases and at J to 4 bases, leaving 7 bases not matched to a gene. This CDR3 is CSVDGRTGLTEAFF. The CDR3 coding sequence is TGCAGCGTTGACGGACGGACAGGGCTCACTGAAGCTTTCTTT. The complete variable domain, with remaining parts taken from reference TRBV29-1 and TRBJ1-1, reads SAVISQKPSRDICQRGTSLTIQCQVDSQVTMMFWYRQQPGQSLTLIATANQGSEATYESGFVIDKFPISRPNLTFSTLTVSNMSPEDSSIYLCSVDGRTGLTEAFFGQGTRLTVV.

As concerns this clone: An end of the junction differs from the germline gene, which may be a read error. The rearrangement links TRBV5-1 to TRBJ1-2, with 10 positions matching TRBD1. Germline V lookup: CDR1 SGHRS, CDR2 YFSETQ. CDR3 length: 15 residues. The CDR3: CASRLGTGDGSGYTF. CDR3 sequence (DNA): TGCGCCAGCCGCTTGGGGACAGGGGACGGATCGGGCTACACCTTC.